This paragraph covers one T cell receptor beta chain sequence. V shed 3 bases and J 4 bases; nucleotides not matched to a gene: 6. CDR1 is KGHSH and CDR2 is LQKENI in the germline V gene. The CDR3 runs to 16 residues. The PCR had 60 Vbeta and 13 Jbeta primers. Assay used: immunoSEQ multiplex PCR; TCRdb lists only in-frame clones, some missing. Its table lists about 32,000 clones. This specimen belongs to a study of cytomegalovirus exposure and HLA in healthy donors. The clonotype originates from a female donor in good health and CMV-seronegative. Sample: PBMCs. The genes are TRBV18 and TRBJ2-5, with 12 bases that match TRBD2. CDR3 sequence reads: CASSPSSGGAGETQYF. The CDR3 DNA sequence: TGTGCCAGCTCACCTTCTAGCGGGGGGGCCGGAGAGACCCAGTACTTC.